A single sample is the source of the 15 T cell receptor beta chains below, sequenced in a study of blood T cell repertoires in COVID-19. Profiling relied on immunoSEQ multiplex PCR, and the TCRdb table lists in-frame clones only, not all of them. Among fewer than 60,000 clones listed, approximately 90% were seen once. Sequenced input: peripheral blood. All receptors come from a human donor with acute or convalescent COVID-19. The donor label of this sample is uncertain.

V and J are TRBV7-2 and TRBJ1-3; D is uncertain. V lost 7 bases and J 0 bases, leaving 10 bases between the germline ends. The CDR3 has 14 residues. The germline V gene has CDR1 SGHTA and CDR2 FQGNSA. CDR3 DNA sequence: TGTGCCAGCAAGCCCATACGCTCTGGAAACACCATATATTTT. It is translated as CASKPIRSGNTIYF. The full variable domain, with the rest looked up from reference TRBV7-2 and TRBJ1-3, is GAGVSQSPSNKVTEKGKDVELRCDPISGHTALYWYRQSLGQGLEFLIYFQGNSAPDKSGLPSDRFSAERTGGSVSTLTIQRTQQEDSAVYLCASKPIRSGNTIYFGEGSWLTVV.

V gene TRBV25-1 combines with J gene TRBJ2-7, with a weak D call TRBD2 (6 bases). Germline V gene lookup returns CDR1 MGHDK and CDR2 SYGVNS. Between the trimmed V and J ends, which lost 7 bases and 2 bases, there was a span of 6 bases. This CDR3 has 11 residues. CDR3 in DNA: TGTGCCAGCACTAGCGCCTACGAGCAGTACTTC. Encoded protein: CASTSAYEQYF.

The chain recombines TRBV9 with TRBJ1-3; no reliable D call. There are 14 residues in the CDR3. Trimming removed 4 bases at V and 1 base at J, with 9 bases between. Germline V CDR1 and CDR2: SGDLS, YYNGEE. The CDR3 DNA reads TGTGCCAGCAGCCCTAACTTATCTGGAAACACCATATATTTT. Amino acid sequence: CASSPNLSGNTIYF.

The V gene is TRBV5-1, the J gene TRBJ2-7; D unclear. The CDR3 length is 13 residues. CDR1 SGHRS and CDR2 YFSETQ come from the germline V gene. The ends were cut back, 0 bases at V and 3 bases at J, with 7 bases in the middle. The CDR3, as DNA: TGCGCCAGCAGCTTGGATCTAGTCTACGAGCAGTACTTC. It codes for CASSLDLVYEQYF.

V usage is TRBV11-2 and J usage is TRBJ2-2, with D tentatively TRBD1 (7 bases). The CDR3 consists of 17 residues. V gave up 5 bases and J gave up 6 bases, with 22 bases separating them. From germline, CDR1 is SGHAT and CDR2 FQNNGV. The DNA of the CDR3 is TGTGCCAGCAGCCCAGATTTGGGCAGGGGGGAGGCCGGGGAGCTGTTTTTT. It translates to CASSPDLGRGEAGELFF.

This chain links TRBV27 with TRBJ1-1; no clear D gene. The CDR3 length is 11 residues. V lost 6 bases and J lost 11, with 13 bases in between. Looked up from germline, CDR1 is MNHEY and CDR2 is SMNVEV (reference sequence). CDR3 DNA: TGTGCCAGCAGCTCATACGGGAGGGCTTTCTTT. Amino acids: CASSSYGRAFF.

The chain joins TRBV7-6 to TRBJ2-5; D is perhaps TRBD1 (6 bases). CDR1 is SGHVS, CDR2 FNYEAQ, per germline. V was cut by 5 bases and J by 9 bases, with 7 bases left in between. This CDR3 has 10 residues. CDR3 protein: CASSKGAQYF. The CDR3 bases are TGTGCCAGCAGCAAGGGGGCCCAGTACTTC.

The chain couples TRBV9 to TRBJ2-7; 7 positions match TRBD1. The trim removed 0 bases at V and 2 bases at J, leaving 2 bases unmatched. CDR3 length: 14 amino acids. Germline V CDR1 and CDR2: SGDLS, YYNGEE. CDR3 nucleotides: TGTGCCAGCAGCGTAGGACAGGGACCCTACGAGCAGTACTTC. Translating it yields CASSVGQGPYEQYF.

This clone was found a few times. This rearrangement joins TRBV4-1 to TRBJ1-5; no clear D. Germline V lookup: CDR1 MGHRA, CDR2 YSYEKL. CDR3 length: 19 residues. V shed 4 bases and J shed 1 base, with 23 bases lying between them. CDR3 residues: CASSPILLDRYLSNQPQHF. The CDR3 bases are TGCGCCAGCAGCCCGATCCTCCTAGACCGATATCTAAGCAATCAGCCCCAGCATTTT.

This chain uses TRBV6-5 with TRBJ2-7, with 7 bases lining up with TRBD1. The CDR3 is 15 residues long. The ends lost 7 bases at V and 1 base at J; junction bases unmatched: 10. The germline V gene has CDR1 MNHEY and CDR2 SVGAGI. CDR3 in amino acids: CASIYTRQGSYEQYV. CDR3 sequence (DNA): TGTGCCAGCATTTATACACGACAGGGTTCCTACGAGCAGTACGTC.

This chain connects TRBV28 to TRBJ1-3; TRBD1 aligns across 7 bases. Trimming at V came to 6 bases and at J to 4 bases, leaving 12 bases not matched to a gene. The CDR3 loop spans 16 amino acids. The germline gives CDR1 MDHEN, CDR2 SYDVKM. CDR3: CASSSRQGASGNTIYF. The CDR3 DNA is TGTGCCAGCAGCTCAAGACAGGGAGCCTCCGGAAACACCATATATTTT.

The chain is built from TRBV19 and TRBJ2-1, with a weak D call TRBD2 (6 bases). Trimming removed 2 bases from V and 4 bases from J, with 15 bases in between. There are 16 residues in the CDR3. Germline CDR1 LNHDA, CDR2 SQIVND (reference sequence). The CDR3 is CASSIFKRAGYNEQFF. In DNA form, the CDR3 reads TGTGCCAGTAGTATATTTAAGCGGGCGGGTTACAATGAGCAGTTCTTC.

This clone was counted a single time. CDR3 nucleotides: TGTGCCAGCATCCCAGCGGGGGGGCAGGTCGGGGAGCTGTTTTTT. Its translation is CASIPAGGQVGELFF. The chain is built from TRBV2 and TRBJ2-2; 10 bases map to TRBD2. The CDR3 extends over 15 amino acids. The ends lost 7 bases at V and 7 bases at J; junction bases unmatched: 9. Germline CDR1 is SNHLY and CDR2 is FYNNEI.

The chain recombines TRBV2 with TRBJ1-1; TRBD1 agrees at 7 bases. In germline, CDR1 is SNHLY, CDR2 FYNNEI. The V and J ends lost 6 bases and 1 base, in that order; junction bases with no gene match: 5. CDR3 length equals 14 residues. In DNA, the CDR3 is TGTGCCAGCAGCCCCCGGACAGGGAACACTGAAGCTTTCTTT. This sequence encodes CASSPRTGNTEAFF.

The V gene is TRBV5-1, the J gene TRBJ2-7; no firm D call. Germline V gene sequence: CDR1 SGHRS, CDR2 YFSETQ. The V end was cut by 4 bases, the J end by 6 bases, with 8 bases between. The CDR3 consists of 11 residues. The CDR3 here is CASSLPGEQYF. Here the CDR3 DNA reads TGCGCCAGCAGCCTGCCGGGCGAGCAGTACTTC.